This T cell receptor (beta chain) is drawn from a study of chemoradiotherapy in HPV16-positive cancers. Looked up from germline, CDR1 is WNHNN and CDR2 is SYGVQD (reference sequence). V was clipped by 8 bases and J by 3 bases; unmatched bases: 7. The CDR3 is made up of 14 amino acids. This clone was counted a few times. Sequencing was performed with immunoSEQ multiplex PCR; in TCRdb, only in-frame clones are kept and a portion is missing. The data contain around 30,000 clones, about nine tenths of them seen just once; the ten biggest clones take up approximately 22%. Here the sequenced sample was blood, taken from a patient who underwent chemoradiotherapy. This TCR was recovered from a human donor with HPV-associated anogenital cancer. This chain uses TRBV10-1 with TRBJ2-7, with 10 bases aligning to TRBD2. The CDR3 DNA reads TGCGCCAGCGGACCGGCTAGCGGGAGCTACGAGCAGTACTTC. Protein product: CASGPASGSYEQYF.